The rows below give T cell receptor beta chains drawn from one sample of a study of metastatic and nonmetastatic thyroid tumors. TCRdb re-processed the PCR reads through MiXCR. The data show around 4,500 clones, with 34% seen just once and around 28% held by the top ten. The sample taken for sequencing was adjacent normal tissue. These receptor sequences come from a male donor with papillary thyroid cancer or a benign thyroid nodule (not recorded which). Some clones in this sample may be carry-over from other donors' samples. Each CDR3 is given with its conserved first and last residue. The D gene is left open where the match is weak. Clone size is stated in some rows and not others, as once, few, many or a class when expanded.

V,J,size,D,DNA,CDR3
TRBV19,TRBJ2-2,few,NA,TGTGCCAGTAGTATATCCAGGGAGGCCGGGGAGCTGTTTTTT,CASSISREAGELFF
TRBV2,TRBJ1-6,few,NA,TGTGCCAGCATCATGGGGGGTGATTCACCCCTCCACTTT,CASIMGGDSPLHF
TRBV20-1,TRBJ1-4,large,NA,TGCAGTGCTAGTCTCATAACTAATGAAAAACTGTTTTTT,CSASLITNEKLFF
TRBV6-2/TRBV6-3,TRBJ1-2,few,TRBD1,TGTGCCAGCAGTGACAGGGATTCCTATGGCTACACCTTC,CASSDRDSYGYTF
TRBV18,TRBJ2-7,medium-sized,TRBD1,TGTGCCAGCTCACCGCCGACAGGGGGATTCCACGAGCAGTACTTC,CASSPPTGGFHEQYF
TRBV30,TRBJ1-2,NA,NA,TGTGCCTGCCGGGGGATAGCTAACTATGGCTACACCTTC,CACRGIANYGYTF
TRBV6-1,TRBJ2-7,few,TRBD1,TGTGCCAGCAGGAAGGGGGGACAGGGAACCTACGAGCAGTACTTC,CASRKGGQGTYEQYF
TRBV6-1,TRBJ2-5,few,NA,TGTGCCAGCAGTGAAGGTCGGGACTTGCGGTCTCAGACCCAGTACTTC,CASSEGRDLRSQTQYF
TRBV12-3/TRBV12-4,TRBJ1-2,few,TRBD1,TGTGCCATCAGTACGACAGGGGCTAACTATGGCTACACCTTC,CAISTTGANYGYTF
TRBV19,TRBJ1-2,medium-sized,NA,TGTGCCAGTAGTATAGGAGCGAAGGGAGTATGGAAGGATAACTATGGCTACACCTTC,CASSIGAKGVWKDNYGYTF
TRBV6-6,TRBJ2-1,NA,TRBD2,TGTGCCAGCAGTTACAGCGGGGATGAGCAGTTCTTC,CASSYSGDEQFF